This T cell receptor (beta chain) is from a study of vaccination effects on CD4 cells after COVID-19. Study-level results: Marked clonal contraction of both clone types appeared late after vaccination. Only 1 of 255 vaccine-induced clones from healthy vaccinees cross-reacted with common cold coronaviruses.

TCRdb's table, derived via immunoSEQ multiplex PCR, lists solely in-frame clones and lacks some. The sample consists of 70,000 to 75,000 clones, approximately 77% of them appearing once. Isolation of CD4+ T cells took place after less than twelve days of culture. About this clone: The target antigen is unknown.

The TCR was taken from a human donor who received a COVID-19 vaccine. Sequencing used CD4+ T cells from PBMCs cultured without peptide, obtained before COVID-19 vaccination.

As DNA, the CDR3 is TGTGCCATCCCCAAGGGGCGTCCCAAAAACATTCAGTACTTC. The encoded protein is CAIPKGRPKNIQYF. V usage is TRBV6-4 and J usage is TRBJ2-4; possible D gene TRBD1, 5 bases. Germline V gene lookup returns CDR1 MRHNA and CDR2 SNTAGT. V gave up 10 bases and J gave up 2 bases, with 15 bases separating them. The CDR3 totals 14 residues.